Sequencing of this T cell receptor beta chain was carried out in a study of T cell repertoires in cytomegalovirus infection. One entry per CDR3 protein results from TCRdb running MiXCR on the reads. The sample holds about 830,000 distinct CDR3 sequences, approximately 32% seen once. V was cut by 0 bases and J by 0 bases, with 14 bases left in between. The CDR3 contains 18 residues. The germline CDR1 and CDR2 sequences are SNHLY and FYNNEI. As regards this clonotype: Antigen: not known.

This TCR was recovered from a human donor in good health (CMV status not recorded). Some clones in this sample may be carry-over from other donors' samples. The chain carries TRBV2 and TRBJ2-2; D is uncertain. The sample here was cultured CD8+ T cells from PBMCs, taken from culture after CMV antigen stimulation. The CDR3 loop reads CASSEALVLTANTGELFF. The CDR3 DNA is TGTGCCAGCAGTGAAGCGCTCGTGTTAACCGCGAACACCGGGGAGCTGTTTTTT. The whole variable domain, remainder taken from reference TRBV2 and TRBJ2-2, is EPEVTQTPSHQVTQMGQEVILRCVPISNHLYFYWYRQILGQKVEFLVSFYNNEISEKSEIFDDQFSVERPDGSNFTLKIRSTKLEDSAMYFCASSEALVLTANTGELFFGEGSRLTVL.